The sequence of this TCR beta chain was determined in a study of T-cell reconstitution after alpha-beta-depleted transplantation in children. A library of TCRbeta sequences, prepared with unique molecular identifiers, was generated. TCRdb redid the calling of the PCR reads with MiXCR, one entry per CDR3 protein. The table lists about 600,000 distinct CDR3 sequences, more than 20% of them singletons. The CDR3 length is 12 residues. Looked up from germline, CDR1 is DFQATT and CDR2 is SNEGSKA (reference sequence). Trimming took 6 bases from V and 0 from J, leaving 8 bases between them. The sample here was PBMCs, mostly from graft donor cells, taken 360 days after TCRalphabeta/CD19-depleted stem cell transplant. This TCR was sampled from a boy under three years old who had a stem cell transplant for acute myeloid leukemia, so the T cells may come from the graft donor. The chain employs TRBV20-1 and TRBJ1-1; a weak D match, TRBD1 (5 bases). In DNA form, the CDR3 reads TGCAGTGCAGTACAGGTGAACACTGAAGCTTTCTTT. Protein: CSAVQVNTEAFF.